The rows below give T cell receptor beta chains drawn from one sample of a study of OX40 agonist ivuxolimab in advanced cancers. TCRdb's table, derived via immunoSEQ multiplex PCR, lists solely in-frame clones and lacks some. The data hold roughly 56,000 clones, with less than 85% observed a single time. The source material was CD4+ or CD8+ T cells sorted from blood, sampled in a trial of the OX40 agonist ivuxolimab. The receptors were gathered from an adult with an advanced solid tumor such as melanoma, head and neck, liver or kidney cancer. Both conserved end residues are part of each CDR3. The D gene is left open where the match is weak. Part of the rows lack a size; the others show once, few, many or a class for expanded clones.

j_gene | d_gene | abundance | v_gene | CDR3aa | CDR3nt
TRBJ1-1 | NA | NA | TRBV6-6 | CASSSPSTGAFF | TGTGCCAGCAGTTCCCCTTCGACAGGAGCTTTCTTT
TRBJ1-2 | TRBD1 | NA | TRBV4-3 | CASSQGSRTGGNGYTF | TGCGCCAGCAGCCAAGGCTCCCGGACAGGGGGAAATGGCTACACCTTC
TRBJ1-1 | NA | NA | TRBV5-1 | CASSETRGLRASGTEAFF | TGCGCCAGCAGCGAGACGCGCGGGCTCAGGGCTTCCGGAACTGAAGCTTTCTTT
TRBJ1-3 | NA | NA | TRBV7-2 | CASSFLGPDSGNTIYF | TGTGCCAGCAGCTTCCTAGGACCCGACTCTGGAAACACCATATATTTT
TRBJ2-5 | TRBD1 | NA | TRBV19 | CASSRTGGEETQYF | TGTGCCAGTAGTAGGACAGGGGGCGAAGAGACCCAGTACTTC
TRBJ1-3 | NA | NA | TRBV19 | CASSTGSSGNTIYF | TGTGCCAGTAGTACAGGGAGCTCTGGAAACACCATATATTTT
TRBJ1-1 | TRBD1 | NA | TRBV18 | CASSPPGGTGEHLRAFF | TGTGCCAGCTCACCACCGGGGGGGACAGGGGAACACCTAAGAGCTTTCTTT
TRBJ1-5 | NA | NA | TRBV19 | CASSKFVIRIANQPQHF | TGTGCCAGTAGTAAGTTTGTGATTAGGATCGCCAATCAGCCCCAGCATTTT
TRBJ2-1 | TRBD2 | once | TRBV28 | CASSRPVAGGLNEQFF | TGTGCCAGCAGCCGCCCTGTAGCGGGAGGCCTCAATGAGCAGTTCTTC
TRBJ1-2 | NA | few | TRBV28 | CASRPPGYREKGYGYTF | TGTGCCAGCAGACCTCCGGGGTACAGGGAAAAAGGCTATGGCTACACCTTC
TRBJ1-3 | TRBD1 | NA | TRBV5-1 | CASSPDRAGNTIYF | TGCGCCAGCAGCCCCGACAGGGCCGGAAACACCATATATTTT
TRBJ1-1 | TRBD1 | NA | TRBV5-6 | CASSLDRGQGSTEAFF | TGTGCCAGCAGCTTGGACAGGGGGCAAGGAAGCACTGAAGCTTTCTTT
TRBJ1-1 | TRBD1 | NA | TRBV30 | CAWNSDRGDTEAFF | TGTGCCTGGAATAGCGACAGGGGTGACACTGAAGCTTTCTTT
TRBJ1-5 | NA | once | TRBV11-2 | CASSLVPGQFNQPQHF | TGTGCCAGCAGCTTAGTTCCCGGACAGTTCAATCAGCCCCAGCATTTT
TRBJ1-5 | NA | NA | TRBV4-1 | CASSQGRGGRNQPQHF | TGCGCCAGCAGCCAAGGCCGGGGTGGGCGCAATCAGCCCCAGCATTTT
TRBJ1-1 | NA | NA | TRBV20-1 | CSVHPGAVAFF | TGCAGTGTTCACCCAGGGGCGGTAGCTTTCTTT
TRBJ1-1 | NA | NA | TRBV6-5 | CASSDRLKEAFF | TGTGCCAGCAGTGACCGGTTAAAGGAAGCTTTCTTT
TRBJ2-1 | TRBD1 | NA | TRBV5-1 | CASSGRTGPNNEQFF | TGCGCCAGCAGCGGTCGGACAGGTCCAAACAATGAGCAGTTCTTC
TRBJ2-7 | TRBD2 | NA | TRBV5-6 | CASSFLADYEQYF | TGTGCCAGCAGCTTTCTAGCGGACTACGAGCAGTACTTC
TRBJ2-2 | TRBD1 | NA | TRBV6-5 | CASRQGSGTGELFF | TGTGCCAGCAGACAGGGGTCTGGAACCGGGGAGCTGTTTTTT
TRBJ2-3 | TRBD1 | NA | TRBV15 | CATAGQGRTDTQYF | TGTGCCACCGCGGGACAGGGACGCACAGATACGCAGTATTTT
TRBJ2-1 | TRBD2 | NA | TRBV9 | CASSTAGGPREQFF | TGTGCCAGCAGCACAGCGGGGGGGCCGAGGGAGCAGTTCTTC
TRBJ1-2 | NA | NA | TRBV7-2 | CASSPRGRGGVDGYTF | TGTGCCAGCAGTCCTCGGGGCAGGGGTGGGGTTGACGGCTACACCTTC
TRBJ2-3 | TRBD1 | NA | TRBV18 | CASSPGQILTDTQYF | TGTGCCAGCTCACCGGGACAGATCCTCACAGATACGCAGTATTTT
TRBJ2-1 | TRBD2 | NA | TRBV4-3 | CASSLGGSGNEQFF | TGCGCCAGCAGCCTCGGGGGGTCTGGCAATGAGCAGTTCTTC
TRBJ2-7 | NA | NA | TRBV27 | CASSLSRDKGREQYF | TGTGCCAGCAGTTTATCAAGGGACAAAGGACGCGAGCAGTACTTC
TRBJ1-5 | NA | few | TRBV4-1 | CASSQRSNQPQHF | TGCGCCAGCAGCCAAAGGAGCAATCAGCCCCAGCATTTT
TRBJ2-1 | TRBD2 | few | TRBV27 | CASSWRLAGGPTYNEQFF | TGTGCCAGCAGTTGGAGACTAGCGGGAGGACCAACCTACAATGAGCAGTTCTTC
TRBJ2-3 | TRBD2 | NA | TRBV4-2 | CASSQDSASGRAGDTQYF | TGTGCCAGCAGCCAAGATAGTGCTAGCGGGAGGGCGGGAGATACGCAGTATTTT
TRBJ2-7 | NA | NA | TRBV6-5 | CASSRGGREQYF | TGTGCCAGCAGCCGCGGAGGGCGCGAGCAGTACTTC
TRBJ2-1 | TRBD1 | NA | TRBV15 | CATSTRTGNEQFF | TGTGCCACCAGCACCAGGACAGGTAATGAGCAGTTCTTC
TRBJ1-1 | NA | NA | TRBV7-8 | CASSLKLGTEAFF | TGTGCCAGCAGCTTGAAGCTGGGCACTGAAGCTTTCTTT
TRBJ2-1 | TRBD1 | NA | TRBV9 | CASSGYRGVYNEQFF | TGTGCCAGCAGCGGTTACAGGGGGGTCTACAATGAGCAGTTCTTC
TRBJ1-2 | TRBD1 | NA | TRBV11-2 | CASSLVDRGYGYTF | TGTGCCAGCAGCTTAGTCGACAGGGGCTATGGCTACACCTTC
TRBJ2-7 | NA | NA | TRBV5-6 | CASSPEAGLGEQYF | TGTGCCAGCAGCCCCGAAGCGGGTCTGGGCGAGCAGTACTTC
TRBJ1-1 | NA | NA | TRBV19 | CASRPGGDTEAFF | TGTGCCAGTAGACCAGGCGGCGACACTGAAGCTTTCTTT
TRBJ1-3 | NA | NA | TRBV28 | CASSTGLGNTIYF | TGTGCCAGCAGCACAGGGCTTGGAAACACCATATATTTT
TRBJ2-3 | NA | NA | TRBV19 | CASMWSAGAADTQYF | TGTGCCAGTATGTGGTCAGCCGGTGCGGCAGATACGCAGTATTTT
TRBJ1-3 | NA | NA | TRBV21-1 | CASSNRQGERFSGNTIYF | TGTGCCAGCAGCAACCGACAGGGCGAAAGATTCTCTGGAAACACCATATATTTT
TRBJ1-4 | TRBD1 | NA | TRBV28 | CASSSPTGNEKLFF | TGTGCCAGCAGTTCACCGACAGGGAACGAAAAACTGTTTTTT
TRBJ2-1 | TRBD2 | NA | TRBV7-2 | CASSLVRTSPDGEQFF | TGTGCCAGCAGCTTAGTCCGGACTAGCCCCGATGGCGAGCAGTTCTTC